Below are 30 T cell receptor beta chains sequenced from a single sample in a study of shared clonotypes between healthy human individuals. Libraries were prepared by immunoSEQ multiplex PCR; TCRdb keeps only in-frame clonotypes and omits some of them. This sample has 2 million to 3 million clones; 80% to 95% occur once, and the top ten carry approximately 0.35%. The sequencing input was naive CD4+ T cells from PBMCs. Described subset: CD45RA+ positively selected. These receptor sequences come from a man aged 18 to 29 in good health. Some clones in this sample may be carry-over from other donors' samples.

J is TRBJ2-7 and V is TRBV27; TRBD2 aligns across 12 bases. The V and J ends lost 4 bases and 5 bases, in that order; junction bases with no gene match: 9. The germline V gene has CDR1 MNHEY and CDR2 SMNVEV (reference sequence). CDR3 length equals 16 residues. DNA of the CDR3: TGTGCCAGCAGTTATTCCCTAGCGGGAGGGTACCACGAGCAGTACTTC. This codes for CASSYSLAGGYHEQYF.

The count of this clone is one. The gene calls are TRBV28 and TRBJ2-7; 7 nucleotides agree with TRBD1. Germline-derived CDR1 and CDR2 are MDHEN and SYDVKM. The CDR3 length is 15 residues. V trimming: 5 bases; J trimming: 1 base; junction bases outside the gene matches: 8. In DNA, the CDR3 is TGTGCCAGCAGTAAACGACAGGGAGTGTCCTACGAGCAGTACTTC. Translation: CASSKRQGVSYEQYF.

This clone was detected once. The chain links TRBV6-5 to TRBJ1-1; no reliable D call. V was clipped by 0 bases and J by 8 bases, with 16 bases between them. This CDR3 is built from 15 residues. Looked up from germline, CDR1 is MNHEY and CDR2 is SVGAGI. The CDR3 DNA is TGTGCCAGCAGTTACTCGATTCTTGGCCGCCGAGAAGCTTTCTTT. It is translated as CASSYSILGRREAFF.

This chain's CDR3 is CASSLSGRALINEQFF. The CDR3, as DNA: TGCGCCAGCAGCTTAAGCGGGAGGGCCTTGATCAATGAGCAGTTCTTC. The J gene is TRBJ2-1, the V gene TRBV5-1; 10 bases are shared with TRBD2. CDR3 length equals 16 residues. Looked up from germline, CDR1 is SGHRS and CDR2 is YFSETQ. After removal of 2 bases from V and 6 bases from J, the junction contained 8 bases not matched to a gene. The full variable domain, rest sourced from reference TRBV5-1 and TRBJ2-1, is KAGVTQTPRYLIKTRGQQVTLSCSPISGHRSVSWYQQTPGQGLQFLFEYFSETQRNKGNFPGRFSGRQFSNSRSEMNVSTLELGDSALYLCASSLSGRALINEQFFGPGTRLTVL.

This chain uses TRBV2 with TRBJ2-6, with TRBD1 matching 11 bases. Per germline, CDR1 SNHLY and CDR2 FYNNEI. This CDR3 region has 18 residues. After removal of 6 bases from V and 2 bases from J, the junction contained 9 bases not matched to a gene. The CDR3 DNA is TGTGCCAGCAGAATTCTCGGGACAGGGGGAACTGGGGCCAACGTCCTGACTTTC. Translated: CASRILGTGGTGANVLTF.

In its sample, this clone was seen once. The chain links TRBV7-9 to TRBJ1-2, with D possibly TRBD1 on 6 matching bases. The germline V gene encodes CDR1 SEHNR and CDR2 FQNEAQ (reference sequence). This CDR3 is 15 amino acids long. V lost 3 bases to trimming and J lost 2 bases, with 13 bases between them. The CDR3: CASSFTRDTNYGYTF. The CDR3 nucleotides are TGTGCCAGCAGCTTTACCCGGGACACCAACTATGGCTACACCTTC.

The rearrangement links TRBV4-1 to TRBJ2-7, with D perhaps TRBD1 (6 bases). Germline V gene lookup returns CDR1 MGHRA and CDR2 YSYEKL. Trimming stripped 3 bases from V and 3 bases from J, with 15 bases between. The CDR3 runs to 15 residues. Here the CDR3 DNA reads TGCGCCAGCAGCCACTACAGGGTGGGGGTCTACGAGCAGTACTTC. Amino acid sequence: CASSHYRVGVYEQYF.

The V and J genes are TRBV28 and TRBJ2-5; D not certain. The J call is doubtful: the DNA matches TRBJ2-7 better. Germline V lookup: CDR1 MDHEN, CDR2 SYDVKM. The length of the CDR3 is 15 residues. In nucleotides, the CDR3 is TGTGCCAGCAGTTTGGTGGCAGAGAGCTCCTACGAGCAGTACTTC. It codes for CASSLVAESSYEQYF.

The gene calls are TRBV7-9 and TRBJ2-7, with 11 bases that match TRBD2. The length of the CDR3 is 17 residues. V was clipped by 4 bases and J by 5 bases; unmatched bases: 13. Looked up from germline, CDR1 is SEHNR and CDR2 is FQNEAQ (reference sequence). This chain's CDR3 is CASSSPTSGTPIHEQYF. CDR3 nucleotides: TGTGCCAGCAGCTCGCCGACTAGCGGGACACCTATCCACGAGCAGTACTTC.

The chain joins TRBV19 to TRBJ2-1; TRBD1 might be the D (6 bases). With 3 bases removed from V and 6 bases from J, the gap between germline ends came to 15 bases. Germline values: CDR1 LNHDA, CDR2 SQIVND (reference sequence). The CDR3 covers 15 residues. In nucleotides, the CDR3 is TGTGCCAGTAGTATTTGGGGACAAACTTCCAATGAGCAGTTCTTC. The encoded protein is CASSIWGQTSNEQFF.

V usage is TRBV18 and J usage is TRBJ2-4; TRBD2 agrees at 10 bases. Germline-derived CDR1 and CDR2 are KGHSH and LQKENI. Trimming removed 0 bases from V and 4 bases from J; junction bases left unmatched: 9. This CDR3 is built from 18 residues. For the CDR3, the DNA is TGTGCCAGCTCACCACCGTTCAGTAGCGGGAGGCCAAAAAACATTCAGTACTTC. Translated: CASSPPFSSGRPKNIQYF.

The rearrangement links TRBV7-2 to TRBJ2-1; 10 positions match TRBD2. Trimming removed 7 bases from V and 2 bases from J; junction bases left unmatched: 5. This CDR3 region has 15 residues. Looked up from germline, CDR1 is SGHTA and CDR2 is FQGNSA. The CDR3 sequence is CASTPGLAAYNEQFF. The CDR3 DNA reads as TGTGCCAGCACCCCCGGACTAGCGGCCTACAATGAGCAGTTCTTC.

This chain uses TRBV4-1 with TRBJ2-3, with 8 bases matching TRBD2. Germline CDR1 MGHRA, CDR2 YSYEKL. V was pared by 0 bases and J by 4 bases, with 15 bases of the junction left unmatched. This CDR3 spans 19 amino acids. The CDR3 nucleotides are TGCGCCAGCAGCCAAGAACACATGGTAGCGGGAATTCAGCCAGATACGCAGTATTTT. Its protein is CASSQEHMVAGIQPDTQYF.

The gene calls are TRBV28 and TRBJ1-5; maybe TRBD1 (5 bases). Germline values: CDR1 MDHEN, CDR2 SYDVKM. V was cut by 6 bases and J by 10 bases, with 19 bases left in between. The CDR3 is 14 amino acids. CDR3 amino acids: CASRRGDSGYPQHF. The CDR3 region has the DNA TGTGCCAGCAGGCGCGGGGACTCTGGATACCCCCAGCATTTT.

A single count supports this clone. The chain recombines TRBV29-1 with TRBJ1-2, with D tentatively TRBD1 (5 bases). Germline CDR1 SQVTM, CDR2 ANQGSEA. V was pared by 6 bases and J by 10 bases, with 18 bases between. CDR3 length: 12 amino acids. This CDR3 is CSVGGRVEVYTF. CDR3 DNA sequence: TGCAGCGTGGGGGGACGGGTTGAGGTCTACACCTTC.

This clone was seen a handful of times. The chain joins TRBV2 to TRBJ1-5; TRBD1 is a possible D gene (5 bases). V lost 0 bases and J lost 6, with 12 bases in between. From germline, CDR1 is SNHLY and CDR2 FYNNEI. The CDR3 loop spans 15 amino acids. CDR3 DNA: TGTGCCAGCAGTGAAGCGGTGAGGGGTGGTCAGCCCCAGCATTTT. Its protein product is CASSEAVRGGQPQHF.

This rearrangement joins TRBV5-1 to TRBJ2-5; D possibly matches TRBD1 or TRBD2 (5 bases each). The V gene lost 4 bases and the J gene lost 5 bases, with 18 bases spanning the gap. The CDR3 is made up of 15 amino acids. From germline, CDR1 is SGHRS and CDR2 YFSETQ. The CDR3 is CASSPGTAGLETQYF. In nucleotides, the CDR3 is TGCGCCAGCAGCCCGGGGACGGCCGGGCTTGAGACCCAGTACTTC.

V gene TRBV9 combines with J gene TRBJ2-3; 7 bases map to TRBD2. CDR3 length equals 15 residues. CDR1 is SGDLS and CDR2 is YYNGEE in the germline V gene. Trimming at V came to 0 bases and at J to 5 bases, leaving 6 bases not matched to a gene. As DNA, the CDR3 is TGTGCCAGCAGCGTAGAACCGGGAGGCATAGATACGCAGTATTTT. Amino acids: CASSVEPGGIDTQYF.

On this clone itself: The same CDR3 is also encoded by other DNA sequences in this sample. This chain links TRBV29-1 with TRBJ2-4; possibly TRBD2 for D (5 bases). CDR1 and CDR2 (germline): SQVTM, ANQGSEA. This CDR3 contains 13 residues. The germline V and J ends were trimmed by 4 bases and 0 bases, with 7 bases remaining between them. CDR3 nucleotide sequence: TGCAGCGTTGGAGGACTAGCCAAAAACATTCAGTACTTC. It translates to CSVGGLAKNIQYF.

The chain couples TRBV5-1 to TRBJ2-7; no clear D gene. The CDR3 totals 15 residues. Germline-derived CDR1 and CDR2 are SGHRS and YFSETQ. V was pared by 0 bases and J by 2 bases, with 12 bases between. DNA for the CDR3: TGCGCCAGCAGCTTGGAAATTATCCCGACCTACGAGCAGTACTTC. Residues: CASSLEIIPTYEQYF.

The CDR3 region has the DNA TGTGCCAGCTCACCACGGGCTAGCGGGAGTATGAACATTCAGTACTTC. This encodes CASSPRASGSMNIQYF. This chain uses TRBV18 with TRBJ2-4, with TRBD2 matching over 10 bases. V lost 1 base to trimming and J lost 7 bases; unmatched junction nucleotides: 7. Germline values: CDR1 KGHSH, CDR2 LQKENI. The CDR3 spans 16 residues.

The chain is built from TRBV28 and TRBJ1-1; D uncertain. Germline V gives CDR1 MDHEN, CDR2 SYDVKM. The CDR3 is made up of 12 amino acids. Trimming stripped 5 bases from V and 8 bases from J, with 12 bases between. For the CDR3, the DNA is TGTGCCAGCAGTGACCCCAAGATGGAAGCTTTCTTT. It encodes CASSDPKMEAFF. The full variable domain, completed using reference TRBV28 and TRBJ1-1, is DVKVTQSSRYLVKRTGEKVFLECVQDMDHENMFWYRQDPGLGLRLIYFSYDVKMKEKGDIPEGYSVSREKKERFSLILESASTNQTSMYLCASSDPKMEAFFGQGTRLTVV.

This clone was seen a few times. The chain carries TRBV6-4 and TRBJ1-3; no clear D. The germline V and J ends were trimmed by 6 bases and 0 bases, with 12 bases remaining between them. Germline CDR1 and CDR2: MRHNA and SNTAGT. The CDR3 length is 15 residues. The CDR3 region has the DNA TGTGCCAGCAGGGCTACAGCTAACTCTGGAAACACCATATATTTT. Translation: CASRATANSGNTIYF.

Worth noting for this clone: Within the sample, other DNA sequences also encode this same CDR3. In DNA, the CDR3 is TGCGCCAGCAGTTATAGGGACAGCTCCTACGAGCAGTACTTC. It codes for CASSYRDSSYEQYF. The gene calls are TRBV5-1 and TRBJ2-7; TRBD1 aligns across 7 bases. The V gene's germline CDR1 is SGHRS and CDR2 YFSETQ. The CDR3 runs 14 residues. Trimming took 5 bases from V and 0 from J; bases not matched to a gene: 5.

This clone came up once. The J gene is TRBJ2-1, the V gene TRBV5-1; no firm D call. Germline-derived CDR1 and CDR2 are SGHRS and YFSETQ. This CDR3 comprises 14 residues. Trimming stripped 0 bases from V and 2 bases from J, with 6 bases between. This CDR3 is CASSLASPYNEQFF. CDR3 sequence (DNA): TGCGCCAGCAGCTTGGCCAGCCCCTACAATGAGCAGTTCTTC.

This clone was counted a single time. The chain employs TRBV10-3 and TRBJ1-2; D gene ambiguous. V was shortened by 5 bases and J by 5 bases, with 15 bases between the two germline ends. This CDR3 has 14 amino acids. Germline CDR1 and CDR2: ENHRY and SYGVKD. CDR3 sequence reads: CAISSSNDDYGYTF. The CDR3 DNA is TGTGCCATCAGTTCCAGTAATGACGATTATGGCTACACCTTC.

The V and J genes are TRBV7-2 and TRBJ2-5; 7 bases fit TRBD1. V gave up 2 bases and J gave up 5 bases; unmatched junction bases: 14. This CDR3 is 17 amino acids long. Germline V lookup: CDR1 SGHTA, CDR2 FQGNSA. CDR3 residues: CASSLSDGRGRWETQYF. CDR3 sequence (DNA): TGTGCCAGCAGCTTATCCGACGGAAGGGGGCGTTGGGAGACCCAGTACTTC.

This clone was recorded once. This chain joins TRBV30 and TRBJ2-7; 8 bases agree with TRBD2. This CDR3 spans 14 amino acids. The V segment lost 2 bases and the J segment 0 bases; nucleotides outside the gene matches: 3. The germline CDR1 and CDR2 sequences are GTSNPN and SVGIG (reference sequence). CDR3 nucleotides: TGTGCCTGGAGTCGGGAGGGTAGCTCCTACGAGCAGTACTTC. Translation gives CAWSREGSSYEQYF.

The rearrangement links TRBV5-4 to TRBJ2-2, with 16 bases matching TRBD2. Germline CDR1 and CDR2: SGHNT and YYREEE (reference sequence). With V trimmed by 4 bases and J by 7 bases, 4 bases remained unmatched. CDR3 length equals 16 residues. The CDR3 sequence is CASSGGTSGRGGELFF. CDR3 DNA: TGTGCCAGCAGCGGCGGGACTAGCGGGAGGGGCGGGGAGCTGTTTTTT.

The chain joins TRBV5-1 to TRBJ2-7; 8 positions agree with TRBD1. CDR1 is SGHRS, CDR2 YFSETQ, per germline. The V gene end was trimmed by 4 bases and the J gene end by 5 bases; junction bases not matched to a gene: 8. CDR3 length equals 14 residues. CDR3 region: CASSVQGALDEQYF. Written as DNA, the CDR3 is TGCGCCAGCAGCGTCCAGGGGGCCCTCGACGAGCAGTACTTC.